This T cell receptor beta chain derives from a study of response to subunit inactivated influenza vaccine. The CDR3 has 12 amino acids. Trimming removed 2 bases at V and 8 bases at J, with 7 bases between. Looked up from germline, CDR1 is KGHSH and CDR2 is LQKENI. From the RT-PCR reads, TCRdb called clonotypes with MiXCR, one entry per CDR3 protein. Of 800,000 to 1,000,000 distinct CDR3 sequences listed, 21% are singletons. Here the sequenced sample was PBMCs from blood, taken roughly 5 days after vaccination. The source of this sequence is a middle-aged man who received an inactivated influenza vaccine. The V gene is TRBV18, the J gene TRBJ2-1, with D perhaps TRBD1 or TRBD2 (6 bases each). CDR3 sequence: CASSPGGHEQFF. The CDR3 region has the DNA TGTGCCAGCTCACCAGGGGGGCATGAGCAGTTCTTC.